This TCR beta chain was obtained from a study of CD8+ T cells in alopecia areata. General observations from the study: Many expanded lesional clones persisted in scalp and blood during tofacitinib treatment.

A word on this clone: As yet, its antigen is unknown.

Treatment described: oral pan-JAK inhibitor, 5-10 mg twice daily. PBMCs, the starting material, were the source of sorted CD4+ and CD8+ T cells. cDNA reverse transcribed from extracted RNA served as the sequencing template. TCRdb's copy holds only in-frame clones and misses some; the assay was immunoSEQ multiplex PCR. The sample lists under 300,000 clones; 45% to 70% were seen once. This sequence originates from a human donor with alopecia areata. The specimen was CD4+ T cells sorted from blood, collected around week 52, from a patient treated with tofacitinib.

The CDR3: CSVSRLPNYEQYF. The CDR3 nucleotides read TGCAGCGTCAGCCGACTTCCCAACTACGAGCAGTACTTC. The J gene is TRBJ2-7, the V gene TRBV29-1; unclear D gene. Germline-derived CDR1 and CDR2 are SQVTM and ANQGSEA. CDR3 length: 13 residues. V was pared by 6 bases and J by 3 bases, with 15 bases between.